These 27 T cell receptor beta chains were all obtained from the same sample, sequenced in a study of beta chain features in type 1 diabetes. Expressed TCRB transcripts got sequenced, as all isolated RNA was reverse transcribed. Method: immunoSEQ multiplex PCR; TCRdb's copy keeps in-frame clones and lacks some. This sample has 230,000 or so clones; approximately 16% occur once, and the top ten carry about 0.085%. Study results and limitations: Moderate yet significant TCRB CDR3 shortening was seen in Type 1 diabetes patients in all four CD4+ subsets.

The antigens for these receptors are not known. Specimen: naive CD4+ T cells from blood. The receptors were sampled from a man aged 25-40 years with type 1 diabetes.

This chain uses TRBV18 with TRBJ2-7; possibly TRBD1 for D (6 bases). Trimming removed 0 bases from V and 5 bases from J, with 8 bases in between. Per germline, CDR1 KGHSH and CDR2 LQKENI. The length of the CDR3 is 13 residues. The CDR3: CASSPPSGDEQYF. CDR3 in DNA: TGTGCCAGCTCACCACCATCAGGGGACGAGCAGTACTTC. Full variable domain (outside the CDR3, taken from reference TRBV18 and TRBJ2-7): NAGVMQNPRHLVRRRGQEARLRCSPMKGHSHVYWYRQLPEEGLKFMVYLQKENIIDESGMPKERFSAEFPKEGPSILRIQQVVRGDSAAYFCASSPPSGDEQYFGPGTRLTVT.

The rearrangement uses TRBV9 and TRBJ1-2; 9 nucleotides match TRBD1. V lost 4 bases, J lost 8 bases, and 6 bases stayed unmatched. The CDR3 is made up of 13 amino acids. Germline V CDR1 and CDR2: SGDLS, YYNGEE. CDR3 protein: CASSRDRAYGYTF. CDR3 nucleotides: TGTGCCAGCAGCCGGGACAGGGCCTACGGCTACACCTTC.

The V gene is TRBV7-7, the J gene TRBJ2-5; no firm D call. V was clipped by 5 bases and J by 5 bases, with 6 bases between them. The CDR3 has 11 amino acids. CDR1 is SSHAT, CDR2 FNYEAQ, per germline (reference sequence). The CDR3 protein is CASSQRETQYF. CDR3 sequence (DNA): TGTGCCAGCAGCCAAAGGGAGACCCAGTACTTC.

The rearrangement joins TRBV7-2 to TRBJ2-3; a weak D match, TRBD2 (6 bases). The ends were cut back, 5 bases at V and 0 bases at J, with 12 bases in the middle. CDR1 is SGHTA, CDR2 FQGNSA, per germline. The CDR3 runs 15 residues. DNA for the CDR3: TGTGCCAGCAGCACCTTAGCGGATAGCACAGATACGCAGTATTTT. Protein product: CASSTLADSTDTQYF.

The chain carries TRBV28 and TRBJ2-3; TRBD2 aligns across 9 bases. The CDR3 loop spans 17 amino acids. Germline V gene sequence: CDR1 MDHEN, CDR2 SYDVKM. Trimming cost V 6 bases and J 0 bases; bases outside gene matches: 10. This CDR3 is CASRLTLSGRSTDTQYF. Here the CDR3 DNA reads TGTGCCAGCAGACTAACCCTTAGCGGGAGAAGCACAGATACGCAGTATTTT. The entire variable domain, with the rest obtained from reference TRBV28 and TRBJ2-3, is as follows: DVKVTQSSRYLVKRTGEKVFLECVQDMDHENMFWYRQDPGLGLRLIYFSYDVKMKEKGDIPEGYSVSREKKERFSLILESASTNQTSMYLCASRLTLSGRSTDTQYFGPGTRLTVL.

The rearrangement uses TRBV4-2 and TRBJ2-7; D is possibly TRBD1 (5 bases). The CDR3 contains 14 residues. The V gene's germline CDR1 is LGHNA and CDR2 YNFKEQ. Trimming pared 1 base from V and 7 bases from J, leaving 14 bases between. This chain's CDR3 is CASSQGVRENEQYF. The CDR3 DNA follows: TGTGCCAGCAGCCAAGGGGTCAGGGAAAATGAGCAGTACTTC.

The V call is TRBV9, the J call TRBJ2-1, with 10 bases fitting TRBD2. Germline CDR1 is SGDLS and CDR2 is YYNGEE. J gave up 4 bases and V 1 base, and 5 bases lay outside the gene matches. The CDR3 has 16 amino acids. CDR3 sequence reads: CASSVTAGGVYNEQFF. As DNA, the CDR3 is TGTGCCAGCAGCGTAACAGCGGGAGGGGTTTACAATGAGCAGTTCTTC.

This clone was seen a few times. For the CDR3, the DNA is TGCGCCAGCAGCTTGATCACAGCAGATACGCAGTATTTT. Translating it yields CASSLITADTQYF. The chain has TRBV5-1 and TRBJ2-3; D call uncertain. The CDR3 runs to 13 residues. With 1 base removed from V and 4 bases from J, the gap between germline ends came to 7 bases. From germline, CDR1 is SGHRS and CDR2 YFSETQ.

The V and J genes are TRBV10-3 and TRBJ2-1; 8 bases match TRBD1. This CDR3 is built from 15 residues. The V and J ends lost 0 bases and 7 bases, in that order; junction bases with no gene match: 5. Germline values: CDR1 ENHRY, CDR2 SYGVKD. The CDR3 here is CAISESRDRRNEQFF. Here the CDR3 DNA reads TGTGCCATCAGTGAGTCCCGGGACAGGAGAAATGAGCAGTTCTTC.

This clone was counted a few times. The gene calls are TRBV18 and TRBJ2-1; D perhaps matches TRBD2 (5 bases). The CDR3 contains 14 residues. Trimming took off 6 bases at V and 9 bases at J, with 18 bases between the two ends. Looked up from germline, CDR1 is KGHSH and CDR2 is LQKENI. The CDR3 bases are TGTGCCAGCTCCCTAGCACCTAAGTTAGGTGAGCAGTTCTTC. This encodes CASSLAPKLGEQFF.

This clone was detected a few times. The chain employs TRBV9 and TRBJ2-3; D is unclear. CDR3 length equals 14 residues. Trimming pared 0 bases from V and 3 bases from J, leaving 8 bases between. From germline, CDR1 is SGDLS and CDR2 YYNGEE. The CDR3 region is CASSVDLVTDTQYF. CDR3 nucleotide sequence: TGTGCCAGCAGCGTAGATTTGGTAACAGATACGCAGTATTTT.

This clone was observed a handful of times. The rearrangement links TRBV20-1 to TRBJ2-2; D call uncertain. The CDR3 has 11 residues. Looked up from germline, CDR1 is DFQATT and CDR2 is SNEGSKA (reference sequence). Trimming removed 5 bases from V and 8 bases from J, with 9 bases in between. The CDR3 DNA reads TGCAGTGCTGCCCTAAGAGGGGAGCTGTTTTTT. It translates to CSAALRGELFF.

CDR3 nucleotide sequence: TGCGCCAGCAGCCAAGTGGGATGGGGCGATGAGCAGTTCTTC. Its translation is CASSQVGWGDEQFF. The chain carries TRBV4-3 and TRBJ2-1; D is possibly TRBD1 (5 bases). Trimming left V 1 base short and J 8 bases short, with 12 bases between. CDR3 length: 14 residues. The germline CDR1 and CDR2 sequences are LGHNA and YSLEER.

V gene TRBV5-4 combines with J gene TRBJ2-5; 7 nucleotides agree with TRBD1. This CDR3 comprises 16 residues. Trimming cost V 5 bases and J 5 bases; bases outside gene matches: 15. Germline V lookup: CDR1 SGHNT, CDR2 YYREEE (reference sequence). DNA for the CDR3: TGTGCCAGCAGTTCAATAACGACAGGGATGAGGGAGACCCAGTACTTC. Its translation is CASSSITTGMRETQYF.

The rearrangement uses TRBV11-2 and TRBJ2-1, with TRBD1 as a possible D gene (6 bases). The CDR3 sequence is 12 residues long. CDR1 and CDR2 (germline): SGHAT, FQNNGV. Trimming removed 7 bases at V and 10 bases at J, with 14 bases between. The CDR3 DNA sequence: TGTGCCAGCACACTAGTGGACAGAGAGCAGTTCTTC. Its protein is CASTLVDREQFF.

The chain combines TRBV28 with TRBJ2-3; D is uncertain. Germline V gives CDR1 MDHEN, CDR2 SYDVKM. The CDR3 has 12 residues. V lost 2 bases and J lost 7, with 7 bases in between. The CDR3 loop is CASSLDGYTQYF. DNA for the CDR3: TGTGCCAGCAGTTTAGATGGATATACGCAGTATTTT.

The chain combines TRBV2 with TRBJ2-7; D is undetermined. V was shortened by 6 bases and J by 0 bases, with 6 bases between the two germline ends. From germline, CDR1 is SNHLY and CDR2 FYNNEI. The CDR3 runs to 12 residues. CDR3 DNA sequence: TGTGCCAGCAGGCAGAGCTCCTACGAGCAGTACTTC. Translation gives CASRQSSYEQYF.

This clone appeared a few times. V gene TRBV29-1 combines with J gene TRBJ1-5; D not certain. The CDR3 extends over 13 amino acids. Trimming removed 5 bases from V and 9 bases from J, with 17 bases in between. Germline CDR1 reads SQVTM; CDR2 reads ANQGSEA. CDR3 nucleotides: TGCAGCGTTCAGGAGGTCACCTTAGGGCCCCAGCATTTT. It specifies CSVQEVTLGPQHF.

The chain links TRBV7-9 to TRBJ2-7; TRBD2 might be the D (5 bases). The CDR3 runs 12 residues. CDR1 and CDR2 (germline): SEHNR, FQNEAQ (reference sequence). V lost 1 base, J lost 9 bases, and 10 bases lay in between. CDR3 region: CASSLVEERQYF. CDR3 nucleotides: TGTGCCAGCAGCTTAGTGGAGGAAAGGCAGTACTTC.

This clone was counted between two and nine times. At one boundary the junction diverges from the germline segment, which might be a read error. The gene calls are TRBV7-7 and TRBJ2-1, with a weak D call TRBD2 (5 bases). There are 15 residues in the CDR3. CDR1 and CDR2 from the germline V gene are SSHAT and FNYEAQ (reference sequence). This CDR3 reads CASSLAWASYNEQFF. CDR3 sequence (DNA): TGTGCTAGCAGCTTAGCGTGGGCCAGCTACAATGAGCAGTTCTTC.

The V and J genes are TRBV7-9 and TRBJ1-1; a weak D match, TRBD1 (5 bases). CDR3 length equals 14 residues. The V end was cut by 1 base, the J end by 0 bases, with 6 bases between. The V gene's germline CDR1 is SEHNR and CDR2 FQNEAQ (reference sequence). CDR3 loop: CASSLEQVNTEAFF. The CDR3 DNA reads TGTGCCAGCAGCTTAGAACAGGTGAACACTGAAGCTTTCTTT.

The chain carries TRBV29-1 and TRBJ2-2; 9 positions agree with TRBD1. CDR1 is SQVTM, CDR2 ANQGSEA, per germline. Unmatched junction bases numbered 11, after V lost 7 bases and J lost 5 bases. The CDR3 is made up of 15 amino acids. The CDR3 sequence: CSAHLGQGGTGELFF. The CDR3 region has the DNA TGCAGCGCCCACCTGGGACAGGGCGGAACCGGGGAGCTGTTTTTT.

V is TRBV5-1 and J is TRBJ2-7; 12 nucleotides align to TRBD1. The CDR3 totals 14 residues. The V segment lost 4 bases and the J segment 5 bases; nucleotides outside the gene matches: 4. The germline CDR1 and CDR2 sequences are SGHRS and YFSETQ. CDR3 in amino acids: CASSAGTGGDEQYF. The CDR3 coding sequence is TGCGCCAGCAGCGCTGGGACAGGGGGCGACGAGCAGTACTTC. Supplemented by reference TRBV5-1 and TRBJ2-7, the full variable domain reads KAGVTQTPRYLIKTRGQQVTLSCSPISGHRSVSWYQQTPGQGLQFLFEYFSETQRNKGNFPGRFSGRQFSNSRSEMNVSTLELGDSALYLCASSAGTGGDEQYFGPGTRLTVT.

In regard to this clone: This CDR3 is also generated by other DNA sequences in the sample. The chain couples TRBV9 to TRBJ2-5; D remains unclear. CDR3 length equals 12 residues. With 0 bases removed from V and 5 bases from J, the gap between germline ends came to 5 bases. Per the germline V gene, CDR1 is SGDLS and CDR2 is YYNGEE. CDR3 bases: TGTGCCAGCAGCGTAGGGTTCGAGACCCAGTACTTC. Its translation: CASSVGFETQYF.

A note on this clone: This sample includes further DNA sequences coding for the same CDR3. The chain couples TRBV7-2 to TRBJ2-5; D is possibly TRBD1 (5 bases). Germline V gene sequence: CDR1 SGHTA, CDR2 FQGNSA. Trimming removed 1 base from V and 2 bases from J, with 11 bases in between. The CDR3 is 15 residues long. The DNA for the CDR3 is TGTGCCAGCAGCTTAGTGGCTGGGGCTCAAGAGACCCAGTACTTC. It yields the protein CASSLVAGAQETQYF.

This clone was observed a handful of times. Within the sample, other DNA sequences also encode this same CDR3. The CDR3 DNA is TGTGCCAGCAGCTTAAGACTAGCGGGACAAGAGACCCAGTACTTC. The encoded protein is CASSLRLAGQETQYF. This chain connects TRBV7-2 to TRBJ2-5, with 11 nucleotides matching TRBD2. This CDR3 is 15 amino acids long. The J segment lost 2 bases and the V segment lost 2 bases, leaving 1 base of the junction unmatched. Germline loops: CDR1 SGHTA, CDR2 FQGNSA. The full variable domain, with the rest looked up from reference TRBV7-2 and TRBJ2-5, is GAGVSQSPSNKVTEKGKDVELRCDPISGHTALYWYRQSLGQGLEFLIYFQGNSAPDKSGLPSDRFSAERTGGSVSTLTIQRTQQEDSAVYLCASSLRLAGQETQYFGPGTRLLVL.

The chain combines TRBV7-2 with TRBJ2-3; a weak D match, TRBD1 (5 bases). CDR3 length equals 13 residues. With 2 bases removed from V and 3 bases from J, the gap between germline ends came to 6 bases. Germline assignment: CDR1 SGHTA and CDR2 FQGNSA. The CDR3 nucleotides read TGTGCCAGCAGCTTACGACAGACAGATACGCAGTATTTT. Residues: CASSLRQTDTQYF.